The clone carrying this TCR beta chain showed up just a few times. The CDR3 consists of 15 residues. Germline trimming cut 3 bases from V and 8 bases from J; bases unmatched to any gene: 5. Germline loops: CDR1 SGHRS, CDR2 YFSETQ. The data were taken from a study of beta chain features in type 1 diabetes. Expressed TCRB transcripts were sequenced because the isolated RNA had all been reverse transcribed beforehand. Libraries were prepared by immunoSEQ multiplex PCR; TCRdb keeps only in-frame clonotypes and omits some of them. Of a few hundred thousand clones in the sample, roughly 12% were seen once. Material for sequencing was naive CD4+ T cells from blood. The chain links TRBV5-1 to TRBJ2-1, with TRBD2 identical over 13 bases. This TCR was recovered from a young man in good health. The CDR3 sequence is CASSSLAGGPHEQFF. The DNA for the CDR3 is TGCGCCAGCAGCTCACTAGCGGGAGGGCCTCATGAGCAGTTCTTC.